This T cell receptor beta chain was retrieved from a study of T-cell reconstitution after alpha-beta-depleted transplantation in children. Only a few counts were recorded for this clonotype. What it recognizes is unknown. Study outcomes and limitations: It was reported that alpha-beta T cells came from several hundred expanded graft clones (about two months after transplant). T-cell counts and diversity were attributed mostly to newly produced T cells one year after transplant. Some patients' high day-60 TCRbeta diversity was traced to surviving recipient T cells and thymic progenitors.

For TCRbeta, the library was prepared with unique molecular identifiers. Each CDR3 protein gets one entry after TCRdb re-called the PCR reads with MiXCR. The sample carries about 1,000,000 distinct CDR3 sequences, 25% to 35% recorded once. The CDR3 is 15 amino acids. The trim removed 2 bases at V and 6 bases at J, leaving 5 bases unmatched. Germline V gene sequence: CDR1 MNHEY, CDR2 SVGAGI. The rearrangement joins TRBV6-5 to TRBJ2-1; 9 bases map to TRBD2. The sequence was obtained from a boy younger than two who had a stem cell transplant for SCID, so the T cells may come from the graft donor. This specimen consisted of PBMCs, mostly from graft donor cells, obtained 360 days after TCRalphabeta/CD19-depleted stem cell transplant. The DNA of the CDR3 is TGTGCCAGCAGTTACCAAGGGACTAGCCCCAATGAGCAGTTCTTC. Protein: CASSYQGTSPNEQFF.